These T cell receptor beta chains were read from a single sample in a study of OX40 agonist ivuxolimab in advanced cancers. Profiling relied on immunoSEQ multiplex PCR, and the TCRdb table lists in-frame clones only, not all of them. The sample has about 79,000 clones; about 80% are singletons. Source: CD4+ or CD8+ T cells sorted from blood, taken in a trial of the OX40 agonist ivuxolimab. These receptors were taken from an adult with an advanced solid tumor such as melanoma, head and neck, liver or kidney cancer. The CDR3 runs from the conserved cysteine through the conserved F or W. A D gene is named only where the DNA matches it firmly. Rows may omit the clone size; those that give it use once, few, many or a size class.

TRBJ1-4 | TRBV28 | NA | 12 | NA | TGTGCCAGCAGAACCGCCGGCGGGTGGCTGTTTTTT | CASRTAGGWLFF
TRBJ2-1 | TRBV11-3 | TRBD2 | 15 | NA | TGTGCCAGCAGCCTACGGAGTAGCGGGACCCCTGAGCAGTTCTTC | CASSLRSSGTPEQFF
TRBJ1-6 | TRBV6-5 | NA | 14 | NA | TGTGCCAGCAGGGCCTGGGGAGCGGATTCACCCCTCCACTTT | CASRAWGADSPLHF
TRBJ2-1 | TRBV11-2 | TRBD2 | 18 | NA | TGTGCCAGCAGCTCGCGGGGGTCTAGCGGGACCTCCTACAATGAGCAGTTCTTC | CASSSRGSSGTSYNEQFF
TRBJ1-2 | TRBV7-8 | NA | 12 | NA | TGTGCCAGCAGCAACTCAGGGGATGGCTACACCTTC | CASSNSGDGYTF
TRBJ1-6 | TRBV5-1 | NA | 15 | NA | TGCGCCAGCAGCTTGAGGGAACGAGGCGGGTCACCCCTCCACTTT | CASSLRERGGSPLHF
TRBJ2-6 | TRBV15 | NA | 17 | NA | TGTGCCACCAGCAAAGCCGATACAGGGAGGGGGGCCAACGTCCTGACTTTC | CATSKADTGRGANVLTF
TRBJ1-1 | TRBV9 | NA | 15 | NA | TGTGCCAGCAGCGGGTCGGGGGCGCGGGACACTGAAGCTTTCTTT | CASSGSGARDTEAFF
TRBJ2-1 | TRBV28 | NA | 14 | NA | TGTGCCAGTGGTAGGGGACCCTTCTACAATGAGCAGTTCTTC | CASGRGPFYNEQFF
TRBJ1-5 | TRBV19 | NA | 15 | NA | TGTGCCAGTAGAGAAACAGGGTATAGCAATCAGCCCCAGCATTTT | CASRETGYSNQPQHF
TRBJ1-2 | TRBV7-2 | NA | 17 | NA | TGTGCCAGCAGCTTAAGGCGGGCAGAACAATCAAGCTATGGCTACACCTTC | CASSLRRAEQSSYGYTF
TRBJ2-7 | TRBV6-5 | NA | 14 | NA | TGTGCCAGCAGTTACGCCCAGGGCGCCTACGAGCAGTACTTC | CASSYAQGAYEQYF
TRBJ2-1 | TRBV25-1 | NA | 16 | NA | TGTGCCAGCAGTGAATGTTGGGGGAAAACCTACAATGAGCAGTTCTTC | CASSECWGKTYNEQFF
TRBJ2-3 | TRBV7-3 | TRBD2 | 14 | NA | TGTGCCAGCAGCTCTAGCGGGAGCACAGATACGCAGTATTTT | CASSSSGSTDTQYF
TRBJ2-5 | TRBV30 | NA | 15 | NA | TGTGCCTGGAGTGTAGTAGGGACCCAACAAGAGACCCAGTACTTC | CAWSVVGTQQETQYF
TRBJ2-1 | TRBV14 | TRBD2 | 18 | NA | TGTGCCAGCAGCCGGGAGCGGGGAGAGGGGCGCTCCTACAATGAGCAGTTCTTC | CASSRERGEGRSYNEQFF
TRBJ2-5 | TRBV6-1 | NA | 13 | NA | TGTGCCAGCAGTGATCGGAGTCAAGAGACCCAGTACTTC | CASSDRSQETQYF
TRBJ1-1 | TRBV18 | NA | 13 | many | TGTGCCAGCTCACAGGGGGAGAACACTGAAGCTTTCTTT | CASSQGENTEAFF
TRBJ2-7 | TRBV5-6 | NA | 12 | NA | TGTGCCAGCAGCCACAGAGGGGGCGAGCAGTACTTC | CASSHRGGEQYF
TRBJ2-5 | TRBV7-2 | TRBD2 | 15 | NA | TGTGCCAGCAGTTATATAGCGGGGGGGGGATTGACCCAGTACTTC | CASSYIAGGGLTQYF
TRBJ2-2 | TRBV2 | NA | 14 | NA | TGTGCCAGCAGTAACGGACGGACCACCGGGGAGCTGTTTTTT | CASSNGRTTGELFF
TRBJ2-4 | TRBV5-1 | NA | 14 | once | TGCGCCAGCAGCTTGTACGGTAGTCTGGGCATTCAGTACTTC | CASSLYGSLGIQYF
TRBJ2-5 | TRBV5-4 | NA | 14 | NA | TGTGCCAGCAGCCCGGGGACGGCTCAAGAGACCCAGTACTTC | CASSPGTAQETQYF
TRBJ2-1 | TRBV19 | NA | 13 | NA | TGTGCCAGTAGTACGGGGGACAGCAATGAGCAGTTCTTC | CASSTGDSNEQFF
TRBJ1-2 | TRBV7-2 | TRBD1 | 14 | NA | TGTGCCAGCAGCCGGGACAGGGAGTACTATGGCTACACCTTC | CASSRDREYYGYTF
TRBJ1-1 | TRBV11-2 | TRBD1 | 14 | NA | TGTGCCAGCAGCCCTGGGGACAGGCTACCTCAAGCTTTCTTT | CASSPGDRLPQAFF
TRBJ2-1 | TRBV5-6 | NA | 14 | few | TGTGCCAGCAGCTTGACAGGGATCCGGGGTGAGCAGTTCTTC | CASSLTGIRGEQFF
TRBJ2-2 | TRBV28 | TRBD1 | 17 | NA | TGTGCCAGCAGTTTGGCAACAGGGGTCCCCGGCCCGGGGGAGCTGTTTTTT | CASSLATGVPGPGELFF
TRBJ1-5 | TRBV28 | TRBD1 | 19 | NA | TGTGCCAGCAGTTCCAGCTCCGGGACAGGAGGGGCTAGCAATCAGCCCCAGCATTTT | CASSSSSGTGGASNQPQHF
TRBJ2-5 | TRBV28 | TRBD2 | 13 | NA | TGTGCCAGCAGTCCGGGGGGGGCCGAGACCCAGTACTTC | CASSPGGAETQYF
TRBJ1-6 | TRBV11-3 | NA | 15 | NA | TGTGCCCGGCCTAGGGCGGGGGTCTTCGATTCACCCCTCCACTTT | CARPRAGVFDSPLHF
TRBJ2-7 | TRBV19 | NA | 15 | NA | TGTGCCAGTAGTATATCAGGCCGGCCGTCCTACGAGCAGTACTTC | CASSISGRPSYEQYF
TRBJ2-3 | TRBV11-3 | TRBD1 | 16 | NA | TGTGCCAGCAGCTTGGGTGACAGGGCTAGCACAGATACGCAGTATTTT | CASSLGDRASTDTQYF
TRBJ1-3 | TRBV5-3 | NA | 15 | NA | TGTGCCAGAAGCCAAGGACGGACTGCTGGAAACACCATATATTTT | CARSQGRTAGNTIYF
TRBJ1-5 | TRBV28 | TRBD1 | 15 | NA | TGTGCCAGCAGCCAGGGACAGGGTTCCAATCAGCCCCAGCATTTT | CASSQGQGSNQPQHF
TRBJ2-5 | TRBV18 | NA | 16 | NA | TGTGCCAGCTCACCACCGAACTCCAGGGGCGACGAGACCCAGTACTTC | CASSPPNSRGDETQYF
TRBJ2-4 | TRBV10-3 | TRBD2 | 16 | NA | TGTGCCATCAGTGAATCTAGCGGGGGGAGCGGGGGGTTTCAGTACTTC | CAISESSGGSGGFQYF
TRBJ2-7 | TRBV2 | TRBD2 | 12 | NA | TGTGCCAGCAAGGGCGGGAGCTACGAGCAGTACTTC | CASKGGSYEQYF
TRBJ1-1 | TRBV29-1 | NA | 10 | few | TGCAGCTTCCTCAGGACTGAAGCTTTCTTT | CSFLRTEAFF
TRBJ1-6 | TRBV28 | NA | 13 | few | TGTGCCAGCACCCTTTCGGGGAATTCACCCCTCCACTTT | CASTLSGNSPLHF
TRBJ1-4 | TRBV5-1 | NA | 16 | NA | TGCGCCAGCAGCTTGGGAGGGACACCAACTAATGAAAAACTGTTTTTT | CASSLGGTPTNEKLFF
TRBJ1-4 | TRBV29-1 | TRBD1 | 13 | NA | TGCAGCGTGGAGACAGGGGGTAATGAAAAACTGTTTTTT | CSVETGGNEKLFF
TRBJ2-7 | TRBV27 | NA | 14 | NA | TGTGCCAGCAGTTCGGCGGGACAAAGCTACGAGCAGTACTTC | CASSSAGQSYEQYF
TRBJ1-3 | TRBV4-3 | NA | 17 | NA | TGCGCCAGCAGCCCCTCGGGTGGCAGGGGTCCTGGAAACACCATATATTTT | CASSPSGGRGPGNTIYF
TRBJ2-2 | TRBV28 | NA | 16 | NA | TGTGCCAGCAGCCTGCGACAGGTTTTCCATTCCGGGGAGCTGTTTTTT | CASSLRQVFHSGELFF
TRBJ2-3 | TRBV10-1 | TRBD2 | 16 | NA | TGCGCCAGTAGGGGGAATAGCGGGAGTCCTGGAGATACGCAGTATTTT | CASRGNSGSPGDTQYF
TRBJ1-1 | TRBV27 | NA | 14 | medium-sized | TGTGCCAGCAATCGACAAGGGCCGAACACTGAAGCTTTCTTT | CASNRQGPNTEAFF
TRBJ1-6 | TRBV4-3 | NA | 14 | NA | TGCGCCAGCAGCCAAGAAGAGGGGTTTCGACCCCTCCACTTT | CASSQEEGFRPLHF
TRBJ2-2 | TRBV7-6 | TRBD1 | 16 | NA | TGTGCCAGCAGCTTAGGGACAGGGGGCGTTCCCGGGGAGCTGTTTTTT | CASSLGTGGVPGELFF
TRBJ2-2 | TRBV7-9 | TRBD1 | 13 | NA | TGTGCCAGCAGACAACAGGGGTCGGAGGAGCTGTTTTTT | CASRQQGSEELFF
TRBJ2-5 | TRBV7-2 | NA | 13 | NA | TGTGCCAGCAGCTTAGGAATTCAAGAGACCCAGTACTTC | CASSLGIQETQYF
TRBJ2-1 | TRBV2 | NA | 11 | NA | TGTGCCAGCAGTCCCTACAATGAGCAGTTCTTC | CASSPYNEQFF
TRBJ1-2 | TRBV30 | NA | 12 | NA | TGTGCCTGGAGTCGACACTCCTATGGCTACACCTTC | CAWSRHSYGYTF
TRBJ1-5 | TRBV19 | NA | 17 | NA | TGTGCCAGTAGTACGTTGAGGGGGTCCTATAGCAATCAGCCCCAGCATTTT | CASSTLRGSYSNQPQHF
TRBJ2-2 | TRBV19 | NA | 15 | NA | TGTGCCAGTAGTATTGCGGGGATGTGGGCCGGGGAGCTGTTTTTT | CASSIAGMWAGELFF
TRBJ1-2 | TRBV29-1 | TRBD1 | 17 | NA | TGCAGCGTTGAAGATGAGGACAGGGGGCGCTTAGACTATGGCTACACCTTC | CSVEDEDRGRLDYGYTF
TRBJ1-1 | TRBV18 | NA | 14 | NA | TGTGCCAGCTCACCAGGGCTAGGGAACACTGAAGCTTTCTTT | CASSPGLGNTEAFF
TRBJ1-3 | TRBV4-3 | NA | 15 | NA | TGCGCCAGCAGCCGCGGCACAGGCATCGCGAACACCATATATTTT | CASSRGTGIANTIYF
TRBJ1-5 | TRBV6-1 | NA | 14 | NA | TGTGCCAGCAGTGAAGTGGGGTTAGGTCAGCCCCAGCATTTT | CASSEVGLGQPQHF
TRBJ1-1 | TRBV7-2 | TRBD1 | 15 | NA | TGTGCCAGCAGCTTAGTAGGGACAGGGGGCGGTGAAGCTTTCTTT | CASSLVGTGGGEAFF